One sample yielded the 23 T cell receptor beta chains listed below, sequenced in a study of radiotherapy plus CTLA-4 blockade in lung cancer. This table comes from immunoSEQ multiplex PCR, and its TCRdb copy is limited to in-frame clones, with some not included. The sample yields tens of thousands of clones, 77% seen once. Here the sequenced sample was peripheral blood, taken from a patient treated with radiotherapy plus ipilimumab. The receptors come from a human donor with non-small cell lung cancer who had a partial response to radiotherapy plus ipilimumab.

The chain employs TRBV7-8 and TRBJ1-1; D possibly corresponds to TRBD1 (5 bases). Germline V CDR1 and CDR2: SGHVS, FQNEAQ. This CDR3 contains 12 residues. Deletions cut 4 bases from V and 8 bases from J, with 11 bases between. This chain's CDR3 is CASSSGPREAFF. Here the CDR3 DNA reads TGTGCCAGCAGCTCAGGGCCTCGGGAAGCTTTCTTT.

This clone has only a few counts. The V call is TRBV10-3, the J call TRBJ2-3; TRBD2 matches at 8 bases. The CDR3 totals 19 residues. Unmatched junction bases numbered 13, after V lost 0 bases and J lost 2 bases. Germline-derived CDR1 and CDR2 are ENHRY and SYGVKD. CDR3 protein: CAISESAGSGGPTTDTQYF. The CDR3 nucleotides are TGTGCCATCAGTGAGTCGGCTGGAAGCGGGGGACCCACCACAGATACGCAGTATTTT.

V is TRBV30 and J is TRBJ2-3, with 7 bases fitting TRBD1. This CDR3 is 12 amino acids long. The germline CDR1 and CDR2 sequences are GTSNPN and SVGIG (reference sequence). For the CDR3, the DNA is TGTGCGGGGACAGTAAGCACAGATACGCAGTATTTT. Encoded protein: CAGTVSTDTQYF.

The sample holds one count of this clone. V is TRBV6-5 and J is TRBJ1-1; 9 bases match TRBD1. Unmatched junction bases numbered 6, after V lost 6 bases and J lost 7 bases. This CDR3 has 13 residues. The V gene's germline CDR1 is MNHEY and CDR2 SVGAGI. CDR3 loop: CASSPLDRGEAFF. The CDR3 DNA reads TGTGCCAGCAGCCCACTGGACAGGGGTGAAGCTTTCTTT.

The chain employs TRBV18 and TRBJ1-1; D is perhaps TRBD1 (5 bases). Germline CDR1 KGHSH, CDR2 LQKENI. Trimming cost V 6 bases and J 3 bases, with 17 bases left between them. The length of the CDR3 is 15 residues. The CDR3 is CASSRGVRRDTEAFF. The CDR3 DNA follows: TGTGCCAGCTCGCGGGGGGTTCGGAGGGACACTGAAGCTTTCTTT.

The rearrangement links TRBV9 to TRBJ2-5; 7 bases agree with TRBD2. Germline V CDR1 and CDR2: SGDLS, YYNGEE. V was pared by 2 bases and J by 3 bases, with 4 bases of the junction left unmatched. The CDR3 length is 14 residues. Here the CDR3 reads CASSVLGGEETQYF. In DNA, the CDR3 is TGTGCCAGCAGCGTCCTGGGGGGGGAAGAGACCCAGTACTTC.

A single count supports this clone. The chain has TRBV5-1 and TRBJ2-2, with TRBD1 matching 8 bases. The CDR3 has 13 residues. Germline CDR1 is SGHRS and CDR2 is YFSETQ. The trim removed 4 bases at V and 6 bases at J, leaving 2 bases unmatched. CDR3 in amino acids: CASSPGGSGELFF. CDR3 sequence (DNA): TGCGCCAGCAGCCCAGGGGGCTCCGGGGAGCTGTTTTTT.

The V call is TRBV29-1, the J call TRBJ2-7; 9 bases line up with TRBD1. The ends lost 6 bases at V and 2 bases at J; junction bases unmatched: 8. Germline CDR1 reads SQVTM; CDR2 reads ANQGSEA. The CDR3 consists of 14 residues. CDR3 nucleotide sequence: TGCAGCGTGGGACAGGGCATCACTCCCTACGAGCAGTACTTC. Translated: CSVGQGITPYEQYF.

The chain employs TRBV11-2 and TRBJ2-1; a possible D gene is TRBD1 (6 bases). Germline V gene sequence: CDR1 SGHAT, CDR2 FQNNGV. The germline V and J ends were trimmed by 3 bases and 5 bases, with 14 bases remaining between them. CDR3 size: 15 residues. CDR3 amino acids: CASSFGSGTHNEQFF. The DNA for the CDR3 is TGTGCCAGCAGCTTTGGGAGTGGGACACACAATGAGCAGTTCTTC.

The V call is TRBV6-5, the J call TRBJ2-3; possible D gene TRBD1, 5 bases. Germline V CDR1 and CDR2: MNHEY, SVGAGI. The CDR3 totals 13 residues. Trimming took 0 bases from V and 6 from J, leaving 7 bases between them. CDR3 bases: TGTGCCAGCAGTTACTCTTACAGGGATACGCAGTATTTT. This encodes CASSYSYRDTQYF.

Here the CDR3 DNA reads TGTGCCTGGGGACCAGTGGGACAGGGAGCCTACGAGCAGTACTTC. Translating it yields CAWGPVGQGAYEQYF. The chain links TRBV30 to TRBJ2-7, with TRBD1 matching over 9 bases. CDR1 is GTSNPN, CDR2 SVGIG, per germline (reference sequence). V lost 5 bases and J lost 2; bases outside the gene matches: 10. This CDR3 comprises 15 residues.

The V call is TRBV6-5, the J call TRBJ1-5; D call uncertain. CDR1 is MNHEY and CDR2 is SVGAGI in the germline V gene. The CDR3 contains 14 residues. V was pared by 4 bases and J by 7 bases, with 14 bases between. CDR3: CASSFNPDFQPQHF. CDR3 coding DNA: TGTGCCAGCAGTTTTAACCCAGATTTCCAGCCCCAGCATTTT.

The CDR3 region is CASSATGGTEAFF. The CDR3 DNA reads as TGTGCCAGCAGTGCAACAGGGGGCACTGAAGCTTTCTTT. The chain is built from TRBV6-4 and TRBJ1-1, with 8 bases fitting TRBD1. Germline V lookup: CDR1 MRHNA, CDR2 SNTAGT. This CDR3 comprises 13 residues. The V gene end was trimmed by 4 bases and the J gene end by 4 bases; junction bases not matched to a gene: 2.

This clone was counted only a few times. This rearrangement joins TRBV2 to TRBJ2-5; 7 nucleotides align to TRBD1. The CDR3 covers 14 residues. The junction had 8 bases not matched to a gene; V was cut back by 5 bases and J by 5 bases. Germline V CDR1 and CDR2: SNHLY, FYNNEI. The CDR3: CASSPGGKWETQYF. CDR3 nucleotides: TGTGCCAGCAGTCCAGGGGGAAAGTGGGAGACCCAGTACTTC.

The rearrangement links TRBV5-1 to TRBJ2-5, with 9 bases identical to TRBD2. This CDR3 spans 15 amino acids. Per the germline V gene, CDR1 is SGHRS and CDR2 is YFSETQ. Trimming removed 0 bases from V and 7 bases from J; junction bases left unmatched: 7. DNA for the CDR3: TGCGCCAGCAGCTTGGGGAGCGGGGGGAGACGGACCCAGTACTTC. Translating gives CASSLGSGGRRTQYF.

The V gene is TRBV4-3, the J gene TRBJ2-3; TRBD2 matches 10 bases. Germline V gives CDR1 LGHNA, CDR2 YSLEER. This CDR3 is 14 amino acids long. V lost 1 base and J lost 13; bases outside the gene matches: 8. The CDR3 here is CASSQGDSAGGKYF. CDR3 sequence (DNA): TGCGCCAGCAGCCAAGGGGACTCAGCGGGGGGGAAGTATTTT.

The V and J genes are TRBV7-6 and TRBJ1-4, with D possibly being TRBD1 (5 bases). The CDR3 length is 13 residues. Germline V CDR1 and CDR2: SGHVS, FNYEAQ. The germline V and J ends were trimmed by 1 base and 7 bases, with 7 bases remaining between them. The CDR3 loop is CASSLDQGEKLFF. CDR3 nucleotide sequence: TGTGCCAGCAGCTTAGACCAGGGTGAAAAACTGTTTTTT.

This clone was found a few times. The chain couples TRBV7-8 to TRBJ1-2; D may be TRBD1 (6 bases). The CDR3 totals 17 residues. Between the trimmed V and J ends, which lost 1 base and 2 bases, there was a span of 17 bases. CDR1 and CDR2 (germline): SGHVS, FQNEAQ. The CDR3 DNA reads as TGTGCCAGCAGCTTAGACCTCAAACAGGGTTTCAACTATGGCTACACCTTC. This codes for CASSLDLKQGFNYGYTF.

By share of the sample, this clone is medium-sized (0.01 to 0.1%). V usage is TRBV19 and J usage is TRBJ2-4; D is perhaps TRBD2 (5 bases). Germline values: CDR1 LNHDA, CDR2 SQIVND (reference sequence). Trimming shortened V by 6 bases and J by 2 bases, and 11 bases separated the two germline ends. This CDR3 region has 14 residues. The chain's CDR3 is CASRTPGSKNIQYF. The CDR3 coding sequence is TGTGCCAGTAGGACCCCGGGGTCCAAAAACATTCAGTACTTC.

This chain links TRBV7-3 with TRBJ2-1; TRBD1 is a possible D gene (5 bases). Germline CDR1 and CDR2: SGHTA and FQGTGA. V was shortened by 2 bases and J by 0 bases, with 11 bases between the two germline ends. CDR3 length: 16 amino acids. In DNA form, the CDR3 reads TGTGCCAGCAGCTTACAAGGGGCTAGCTCCTACAATGAGCAGTTCTTC. Amino acid sequence: CASSLQGASSYNEQFF.

The chain recombines TRBV29-1 with TRBJ2-3; 7 nucleotides agree with TRBD1. The ends lost 3 bases at V and 2 bases at J; junction bases unmatched: 11. This CDR3 has 16 amino acids. The germline CDR1 and CDR2 sequences are SQVTM and ANQGSEA. In nucleotides, the CDR3 is TGCAGCGTTGAGGCCCCCCGGGACAGCTACACAGATACGCAGTATTTT. It translates to CSVEAPRDSYTDTQYF.

The J gene is TRBJ1-2, the V gene TRBV5-8, with D unresolved. CDR1 and CDR2 from the germline V gene are SGHTS and YDEGEE. This CDR3 comprises 13 residues. Trimming took off 4 bases at V and 8 bases at J, with 15 bases between the two ends. The DNA for the CDR3 is TGTGCCAGCAGCCCGCGGCGTATGTCCGGCTACACCTTC. This sequence encodes CASSPRRMSGYTF.

The V and J genes are TRBV7-2 and TRBJ1-4, with D tentatively TRBD1 (6 bases). Germline CDR1 is SGHTA and CDR2 is FQGNSA. The length of the CDR3 is 15 residues. Trimming pared 6 bases from V and 3 bases from J, leaving 14 bases between. The DNA for the CDR3 is TGTGCCAGCAGTCGCCTACAGGGACCTAATGAAAAACTGTTTTTT. It codes for CASSRLQGPNEKLFF.